These T cell receptor beta chains were read from a single sample in a study of monozygotic twins with inflammatory bowel disease. TCRdb reprocessed the 5' RACE reads and keeps a single row for each CDR3 protein, giving no DNA. Its listing shows around 210,000 distinct CDR3 sequences. The sample consisted of blood. These TCRs come from a human donor with ulcerative colitis or Crohn's disease, or a healthy co-twin of an affected twin (not recorded which). The CDR3 runs from the conserved cysteine through the conserved F or W. Fields, in order: V gene, J gene, clone size, CDR3 protein. Not all rows give a size; the values are once, few, many and, for expanded clones, a class.

V: TRBV7-2; J: TRBJ2-3; size: -; CDR3: CASGAGQGGRQYF
V: TRBV7-2; J: TRBJ2-7; size: -; CDR3: CASSWAASSYEQYF
V: TRBV18; J: TRBJ2-7; size: -; CDR3: CASSPGQGASYEQYF
V: TRBV4-1; J: TRBJ1-4; size: -; CDR3: CARPDRGYYGNEKLFF
V: TRBV5-1; J: TRBJ1-1; size: -; CDR3: CASSFNMNTEAFF
V: TRBV20-1; J: TRBJ1-5; size: -; CDR3: CSALTLGQGLDQPQHF
V: TRBV4-2; J: TRBJ2-2; size: -; CDR3: CASSHNLDARPGQGAGAGELFF
V: TRBV5-1; J: TRBJ2-2; size: -; CDR3: CASSSGPSGELFF
V: TRBV7-2; J: TRBJ2-7; size: -; CDR3: CASSLAGTSVYEQYF
V: TRBV7-2; J: TRBJ2-7; size: -; CDR3: CASSQSSGFRYEQYF
V: TRBV6-5; J: TRBJ2-6; size: -; CDR3: CASKLSGANVLTF
V: TRBV5-1; J: TRBJ2-3; size: -; CDR3: CASSLGGTSTDTQYF
V: TRBV20-1; J: TRBJ2-3; size: -; CDR3: CSAWGTLTVRDTQYF
V: TRBV28; J: TRBJ2-5; size: -; CDR3: CASAPDRVETQYF
V: TRBV27; J: TRBJ1-2; size: -; CDR3: CASSPPGQGHGYTF
V: TRBV30; J: TRBJ1-2; size: -; CDR3: CAWGKAAVNYGYTF
V: TRBV9; J: TRBJ1-2; size: -; CDR3: CASSASGYGYTF
V: TRBV6-5; J: TRBJ1-2; size: -; CDR3: CASSYSMGSLAGYTF
V: TRBV29-1; J: TRBJ2-7; size: -; CDR3: CSVSRGTYEQYF
V: TRBV7-6; J: TRBJ1-5; size: -; CDR3: CASSFGVGRNQPQHF
V: TRBV19; J: TRBJ2-1; size: -; CDR3: CASSMGGSYNEQFF
V: TRBV20-1; J: TRBJ2-7; size: -; CDR3: CSARVKQGGSLNSYEQYF
V: TRBV29-1; J: TRBJ2-7; size: -; CDR3: CSVALVDPRYEQYF
V: TRBV6-1; J: TRBJ2-2; size: -; CDR3: CASILQGAGGELFF
V: TRBV20-1; J: TRBJ2-2; size: -; CDR3: CSVRTLSGAFTGELFF
V: TRBV12-3/TRBV12-4; J: TRBJ1-1; size: -; CDR3: CASSLWGENTEAFF
V: TRBV6-2/TRBV6-3; J: TRBJ2-1; size: -; CDR3: CASTIRRGSSSYNEQFF
V: TRBV4-1; J: TRBJ2-5; size: -; CDR3: CASSQESKTSSKETQYF
V: TRBV12-3/TRBV12-4; J: TRBJ2-3; size: -; CDR3: CASIRTGGDTQYF
V: TRBV7-2; J: TRBJ2-1; size: -; CDR3: CASSWGTYNEQFF
V: TRBV7-9; J: TRBJ2-1; size: -; CDR3: CASSLNGQTYSYNEQFF
V: TRBV6-5; J: TRBJ1-6; size: -; CDR3: CASSYPGTGSPLHF
V: TRBV3-1; J: TRBJ1-5; size: -; CDR3: CASSQEYGSNQPQHF
V: TRBV5-1; J: TRBJ1-1; size: -; CDR3: CASSFSGGERNTEAFF
V: TRBV30; J: TRBJ2-7; size: -; CDR3: CAWAGIAKSYEQYF
V: TRBV19; J: TRBJ2-1; size: -; CDR3: CASSIDNGDNEQFF
V: TRBV29-1; J: TRBJ2-3; size: -; CDR3: CSGGPADTQYF
V: TRBV9; J: TRBJ2-2; size: -; CDR3: CASSVVGESDTGELFF
V: TRBV12-3/TRBV12-4; J: TRBJ1-5; size: -; CDR3: CASRATDQPQHF
V: TRBV6-1; J: TRBJ2-6; size: -; CDR3: CASNVGQGFSGANVLTF
V: TRBV9; J: TRBJ2-2; size: -; CDR3: CASSRRGPNTGELFF
V: TRBV7-2; J: TRBJ1-2; size: -; CDR3: CASSGPGYGYTF
V: TRBV7-8; J: TRBJ1-6; size: -; CDR3: CASSPHRGRGSNSPLHF
V: TRBV20-1; J: TRBJ1-2; size: -; CDR3: CSARGVGRGQLGYTF
V: TRBV5-6; J: TRBJ2-1; size: -; CDR3: CASTPRQEQFF
V: TRBV30; J: TRBJ1-1; size: -; CDR3: CAWRQGMNTEAFF
V: TRBV7-2; J: TRBJ2-5; size: -; CDR3: CASSLMGRVSLETQYF
V: TRBV18; J: TRBJ1-1; size: -; CDR3: CASSRTSTLPDTEAFF
V: TRBV2; J: TRBJ1-1; size: -; CDR3: CASSERGWNTEAFF
V: TRBV5-1; J: TRBJ1-2; size: -; CDR3: CASSLSGVYGYTF
V: TRBV5-1; J: TRBJ2-7; size: medium-sized; CDR3: CASSLVMAGAAEQYF
V: TRBV29-1; J: TRBJ2-1; size: -; CDR3: CSVELAGGRPEQFF
V: TRBV12-3/TRBV12-4; J: TRBJ1-1; size: -; CDR3: CASSWGQANTEAFF